The 15 T cell receptor beta chains listed next were all sequenced from one sample in a study of control samples from healthy donors and cancer patients. Repertoires were generated with immunoSEQ multiplex PCR, while TCRdb's copy carries only in-frame clones and drops some. This sample has more than 100,000 clones, with approximately 91% found just once. Sequenced sample: blood. Every receptor here comes from a woman between 18 and 29 years old in good health.

V gene TRBV7-9 combines with J gene TRBJ2-2; D might be TRBD1 or TRBD2, each matching 6 bases. V was cut by 5 bases and J by 5 bases, with 15 bases left in between. The CDR3 is made up of 15 amino acids. Per the germline V gene, CDR1 is SEHNR and CDR2 is FQNEAQ (reference sequence). CDR3 DNA sequence: TGTGCCAGCAGCCCAGGGGTCGCGGGGACCGGGGAGCTGTTTTTT. This translates into CASSPGVAGTGELFF.

The chain couples TRBV12-5 to TRBJ2-5, with 7 bases fitting TRBD1. Germline V gene sequence: CDR1 LGHNT, CDR2 FRNRAP. Trimming took 1 base from V and 4 from J; bases not matched to a gene: 3. This CDR3 is built from 14 residues. The CDR3 loop reads CASGLDRTGETQYF. CDR3 sequence (DNA): TGTGCTAGTGGTTTGGACCGGACAGGAGAGACCCAGTACTTC.

V and J are TRBV9 and TRBJ2-2; the D gene is possibly TRBD1 (6 bases). CDR1 and CDR2 from the germline V gene are SGDLS and YYNGEE. Trimming removed 4 bases from V and 5 bases from J, with 18 bases in between. This CDR3 contains 16 residues. In nucleotides, the CDR3 is TGTGCCAGCAGCCCGAGTTTGGGGGCGGCTACCGGGGAGCTGTTTTTT. Translation: CASSPSLGAATGELFF.

The rearrangement links TRBV19 to TRBJ1-1; D possibly corresponds to TRBD1 (6 bases). Germline assignment: CDR1 LNHDA and CDR2 SQIVND (reference sequence). The germline V and J ends were trimmed by 2 bases and 4 bases, with 14 bases remaining between them. The CDR3 extends over 15 amino acids. CDR3 in amino acids: CASSIIRGAVTEAFF. CDR3 nucleotide sequence: TGTGCCAGTAGTATAATAAGGGGGGCTGTCACTGAAGCTTTCTTT. Combining the CDR3 with reference TRBV19 and TRBJ1-1 gives the whole variable domain DGGITQSPKYLFRKEGQNVTLSCEQNLNHDAMYWYRQDPGQGLRLIYYSQIVNDFQKGDIAEGYSVSREKKESFPLTVTSAQKNPTAFYLCASSIIRGAVTEAFFGQGTRLTVV.

The chain recombines TRBV6-4 with TRBJ1-3, with TRBD1 identical over 8 bases. The germline CDR1 and CDR2 sequences are MRHNA and SNTAGT. Germline trimming cut 8 bases from V and 0 bases from J; bases unmatched to any gene: 12. There are 17 residues in the CDR3. Here the CDR3 DNA reads TGTGCCAGCCACAAGAGGACAGGGCCGAGCTCTGGAAACACCATATATTTT. It codes for CASHKRTGPSSGNTIYF.

V gene TRBV19 combines with J gene TRBJ1-2; the D gene is possibly TRBD1 (5 bases). Germline V CDR1 and CDR2: LNHDA, SQIVND (reference sequence). V was pared by 4 bases and J by 6 bases, with 18 bases between. There are 15 residues in the CDR3. CDR3 sequence reads: CASSRWGETGHGYTF. The CDR3 DNA sequence: TGTGCCAGTAGTAGATGGGGGGAAACTGGCCATGGCTACACCTTC.

The V call is TRBV7-3, the J call TRBJ2-1, with D perhaps matching TRBD1 or TRBD2 (5 bases each). Trimming shortened V by 5 bases and J by 5 bases, and 19 bases separated the two germline ends. Germline V gene lookup returns CDR1 SGHTA and CDR2 FQGTGA. CDR3 length: 16 residues. This chain's CDR3 is CASSPSNPGANNEQFF. The CDR3 DNA reads TGTGCCAGCAGCCCCTCAAACCCCGGGGCGAACAATGAGCAGTTCTTC.

The V and J genes are TRBV4-2 and TRBJ2-3; D is ambiguous. The CDR3 has 15 residues. Trimming removed 0 bases at V and 4 bases at J, with 11 bases between. CDR1 is LGHNA and CDR2 is YNFKEQ in the germline V gene. This CDR3 is CASSQESRSADTQYF. CDR3 DNA: TGTGCCAGCAGCCAAGAATCCCGAAGTGCAGATACGCAGTATTTT.

This chain joins TRBV7-2 and TRBJ2-7; D may be TRBD2 (6 bases). V lost 8 bases to trimming and J lost 0 bases, with 20 bases between them. The CDR3 runs 16 residues. CDR1 SGHTA and CDR2 FQGNSA come from the germline V gene. CDR3 amino acids: CASGGAGRMGSYEQYF. The CDR3 nucleotides are TGTGCCAGCGGCGGGGCAGGGCGGATGGGCTCCTACGAGCAGTACTTC. Filled out from reference TRBV7-2 and TRBJ2-7, the complete variable domain reads GAGVSQSPSNKVTEKGKDVELRCDPISGHTALYWYRQSLGQGLEFLIYFQGNSAPDKSGLPSDRFSAERTGGSVSTLTIQRTQQEDSAVYLCASGGAGRMGSYEQYFGPGTRLTVT.

The V gene is TRBV5-1, the J gene TRBJ2-6; D possibly corresponds to TRBD1 (6 bases). CDR1 and CDR2 (germline): SGHRS, YFSETQ. CDR3 size: 16 residues. The V and J ends lost 0 bases and 9 bases respectively, with 16 bases between them. As DNA, the CDR3 is TGCGCCAGCAGCTTGGAGGGGGTCCCCCTATACAACGTCCTGACTTTC. Protein product: CASSLEGVPLYNVLTF. The full variable domain, completed using reference TRBV5-1 and TRBJ2-6, is KAGVTQTPRYLIKTRGQQVTLSCSPISGHRSVSWYQQTPGQGLQFLFEYFSETQRNKGNFPGRFSGRQFSNSRSEMNVSTLELGDSALYLCASSLEGVPLYNVLTFGAGSRLTVL.

CDR3 sequence (DNA): TGTGCCAGCAGCGTAGGTGGGACGGGAGAGCAGTACTTC. Translating it yields CASSVGGTGEQYF. The rearrangement joins TRBV9 to TRBJ2-7, with D perhaps being TRBD1 or TRBD2 (5 bases each). CDR1 is SGDLS and CDR2 is YYNGEE in the germline V gene. CDR3 length: 13 residues. V was shortened by 0 bases and J by 7 bases, with 11 bases between the two germline ends.

This chain joins TRBV27 and TRBJ2-2; no clear D. The germline gives CDR1 MNHEY, CDR2 SMNVEV (reference sequence). The CDR3 sequence is 11 residues long. V lost 5 bases and J lost 8, with 6 bases in between. CDR3 region: CASSPGGELFF. Here the CDR3 DNA reads TGTGCCAGCAGTCCTGGAGGGGAGCTGTTTTTT.

This clone appeared a single time. The chain carries TRBV21-1 and TRBJ2-3; TRBD1, the table's D call, lacks a check against the DNA. TRBV21-1 is a listed pseudogene. This CDR3 contains 15 residues. The CDR3 protein is CASAQGALNTDTQYF. CDR3 nucleotide sequence: TGTGCCAGCGCACAGGGGGCACTAAACACAGATACGCAGTATTTT.

The chain joins TRBV2 to TRBJ2-5, with 7 bases fitting TRBD2. Trimming removed 4 bases from V and 2 bases from J; junction bases left unmatched: 13. Germline values: CDR1 SNHLY, CDR2 FYNNEI. The CDR3 has 17 residues. CDR3 nucleotide sequence: TGTGCCAGCAGTGTAGACCCCTTACTAGCGAGGCAAGAGACCCAGTACTTC. It specifies CASSVDPLLARQETQYF.

The chain joins TRBV28 to TRBJ1-6, with no clear D. Germline V lookup: CDR1 MDHEN, CDR2 SYDVKM. The V gene lost 6 bases and the J gene lost 0 bases, with 6 bases spanning the gap. The CDR3 spans 14 residues. CDR3 coding DNA: TGTGCCAGCAGCGTTAGCTCCTATAATTCACCCCTCCACTTT. Encoded protein: CASSVSSYNSPLHF.